Listed here are 24 T cell receptor beta chains from one sample, sequenced in a study of T cells in Graves' hyperthyroidism and ophthalmopathy. Template material for amplifying TCR beta CDR3 regions consisted of RNA transcripts. HTBI primers were the set used in a first-round RT-PCR of the TCR CDR3. TCRdb re-called the multiplex PCR reads through MiXCR, storing one row per CDR3 protein. The table records 360,000 or so distinct CDR3 sequences, roughly 15% of them present only once. The sequenced sample was blood. These receptors came from a woman in her sixties with Graves' ophthalmopathy.

The table lists this clonotype with many counts. The chain carries TRBV11-2 and TRBJ2-1; TRBD2 matches at 7 bases. Germline V gene lookup returns CDR1 SGHAT and CDR2 FQNNGV. After removal of 2 bases from V and 3 bases from J, the junction contained 4 bases not matched to a gene. This CDR3 has 15 residues. CDR3 sequence: CASSLWEGLYNEQFF. Written as DNA, the CDR3 is TGTGCCAGCAGCTTATGGGAGGGCCTCTACAATGAGCAGTTCTTC.

Many counts were recorded for this clonotype. The V and J genes are TRBV20-1 and TRBJ2-2; weak D call: TRBD1 (6 bases). This CDR3 contains 15 residues. Germline CDR1 DFQATT, CDR2 SNEGSKA (reference sequence). The V gene lost 0 bases and the J gene lost 1 base, with 9 bases spanning the gap. The chain's CDR3 is CSARDMDRNTGELFF. In DNA, the CDR3 is TGCAGTGCTAGAGATATGGACAGGAACACCGGGGAGCTGTTTTTT.

This rearrangement joins TRBV28 to TRBJ2-7; 11 bases fit TRBD2. CDR1 MDHEN and CDR2 SYDVKM come from the germline V gene. J was trimmed by 1 base and V by 5 bases; bases with no gene match: 7. The CDR3 is 16 residues long. The CDR3 bases are TGTGCCAGCAGTCAAATAGCGGGAGGGCCTTCCTACGAGCAGTACTTC. This sequence encodes CASSQIAGGPSYEQYF.

There are many counts of this clonotype. The rearrangement uses TRBV20-1 and TRBJ2-5; D perhaps matches TRBD2 (5 bases). The CDR3 is made up of 14 amino acids. Deletions cut 4 bases from V and 1 base from J, with 13 bases between. The V gene's germline CDR1 is DFQATT and CDR2 SNEGSKA (reference sequence). CDR3 DNA: TGCAGTGCTAAGATTCACGGGGTCCAAGAGACCCAGTACTTC. Encoded protein: CSAKIHGVQETQYF.

The gene calls are TRBV5-1 and TRBJ2-2, with TRBD2 matching 10 bases. The germline CDR1 and CDR2 sequences are SGHRS and YFSETQ. The CDR3 is 16 amino acids. Trimming took 3 bases from V and 4 from J; bases not matched to a gene: 6. CDR3 sequence (DNA): TGCGCCAGCAGCTATGCTAGCGGGAGCGGCACCGGGGAGCTGTTTTTT. It is translated as CASSYASGSGTGELFF.

This clonotype was seen at least ten times. The rearrangement links TRBV12-5 to TRBJ2-7, with 8 nucleotides matching TRBD1. This CDR3 has 14 amino acids. V was clipped by 6 bases and J by 1 base; unmatched bases: 5. Germline V lookup: CDR1 LGHNT, CDR2 FRNRAP. The CDR3 region has the DNA TGTGCTAGTGGCAGCGGACAGGGTTCCTACGAGCAGTACTTC. Encoded protein: CASGSGQGSYEQYF.

The chain recombines TRBV5-1 with TRBJ1-1, with 7 bases that match TRBD1. The junction had 1 base not matched to a gene; V was cut back by 4 bases and J by 1 base. The CDR3 covers 13 residues. CDR1 and CDR2 from the germline V gene are SGHRS and YFSETQ. The CDR3 DNA follows: TGCGCCAGCAGCGCAGGGGGGAACACTGAAGCTTTCTTT. Its protein is CASSAGGNTEAFF. Looking up the rest from reference TRBV5-1 and TRBJ1-1 gives the full variable domain: KAGVTQTPRYLIKTRGQQVTLSCSPISGHRSVSWYQQTPGQGLQFLFEYFSETQRNKGNFPGRFSGRQFSNSRSEMNVSTLELGDSALYLCASSAGGNTEAFFGQGTRLTVV.

The chain links TRBV28 to TRBJ2-2, with 8 bases that match TRBD1. The CDR3 spans 19 residues. Per germline, CDR1 MDHEN and CDR2 SYDVKM. V was pared by 7 bases and J by 5 bases, with 21 bases of the junction left unmatched. DNA for the CDR3: TGTGCCAGCACCCTATCGGGCAGGGGGCTACGGTTTCCAACCGGGGAGCTGTTTTTT. Amino acid sequence: CASTLSGRGLRFPTGELFF.

Ten or more counts support this clonotype. This chain links TRBV20-1 with TRBJ2-1; 10 nucleotides line up with TRBD2. Germline V lookup: CDR1 DFQATT, CDR2 SNEGSKA (reference sequence). Trimming removed 0 bases from V and 9 bases from J; junction bases left unmatched: 11. There are 16 residues in the CDR3. In DNA, the CDR3 is TGCAGTGCTAGAGACCCGTCTCTAGCGGGAGCTAGTGAGCAGTTCTTC. It translates to CSARDPSLAGASEQFF.

This clonotype came up a few times. This rearrangement joins TRBV10-3 to TRBJ2-1; possibly TRBD1 for D (5 bases). V was cut by 0 bases and J by 4 bases, with 19 bases left in between. This CDR3 is built from 18 residues. Germline values: CDR1 ENHRY, CDR2 SYGVKD. The DNA for the CDR3 is TGTGCCATCAGTGAGTCGTGGGAAAGTGGACATGCATACAATGAGCAGTTCTTC. Amino acids: CAISESWESGHAYNEQFF.

This clonotype showed up many times. The rearrangement joins TRBV30 to TRBJ2-7, with D perhaps TRBD2 (5 bases). Trimming removed 1 base from V and 9 bases from J, with 19 bases in between. This CDR3 spans 14 amino acids. Germline CDR1 and CDR2: GTSNPN and SVGIG (reference sequence). The CDR3 DNA is TGTGCCTGGAGTGCCGAGGGCCCACTACAGTGGCAGTACTTC. Translating gives CAWSAEGPLQWQYF.

This clonotype was seen many times. V usage is TRBV5-8 and J usage is TRBJ2-1; D not certain. From germline, CDR1 is SGHTS and CDR2 YDEGEE. The CDR3 has 16 residues. Trimming stripped 3 bases from V and 7 bases from J, with 20 bases between. CDR3 sequence (DNA): TGTGCCAGCAGCTCCGCCGTTAGGAACGGTAGGAATGAGCAGTTCTTC. As protein: CASSSAVRNGRNEQFF.

This clonotype was observed many times. The V call is TRBV18, the J call TRBJ2-5, with 9 bases fitting TRBD2. The germline V gene has CDR1 KGHSH and CDR2 LQKENI. There are 14 residues in the CDR3. Germline trimming cut 0 bases from V and 5 bases from J; bases unmatched to any gene: 1. CDR3 in DNA: TGTGCCAGCTCACCACCTAGCGGGAGTGAGACCCAGTACTTC. It is translated as CASSPPSGSETQYF.

About this clonotype itself: A clone one base away is much larger, so this may be a read error. This chain connects TRBV5-5 to TRBJ2-2; 13 bases match TRBD2. The germline V gene encodes CDR1 SGHKS and CDR2 YYEKEE (reference sequence). This CDR3 has 18 residues. The J segment lost 6 bases and the V segment lost 1 base, leaving 9 bases of the junction unmatched. CDR3 sequence reads: CASSLTPTSGRYAGELFF. The CDR3 DNA sequence: TGTGCCAGCAGCTTGACCCCGACTAGCGGGAGGTACGCCGGGGAGCTGTTTTTT.

This clonotype was recorded at least ten times. V usage is TRBV2 and J usage is TRBJ1-2; D may be TRBD1 (6 bases). This CDR3 contains 13 residues. Germline V CDR1 and CDR2: SNHLY, FYNNEI. Trimming removed 8 bases from V and 2 bases from J, with 12 bases in between. In DNA, the CDR3 is TGTGCCAGCGAAGGGGGGCGCAACTATGGCTACACCTTC. This codes for CASEGGRNYGYTF. The full variable domain, rest sourced from reference TRBV2 and TRBJ1-2, is EPEVTQTPSHQVTQMGQEVILRCVPISNHLYFYWYRQILGQKVEFLVSFYNNEISEKSEIFDDQFSVERPDGSNFTLKIRSTKLEDSAMYFCASEGGRNYGYTFGSGTRLTVV.

The chain recombines TRBV6-1 with TRBJ2-7; the match to TRBD2 covers 12 bases. Losses at the gene ends were 6 bases for V and 4 bases for J; bases not matched to a gene: 7. Germline lookup yields CDR1 MNHNS and CDR2 SASEGT. The CDR3 has 15 residues. CDR3 DNA sequence: TGTGCCAGCAGCGTAGGACTAGCGGGACGGTACGAGCAGTACTTC. Encoded protein: CASSVGLAGRYEQYF.

This clonotype was counted at least ten times. This chain uses TRBV11-2 with TRBJ2-1; D not resolved. CDR1 is SGHAT, CDR2 FQNNGV, per germline. The CDR3 contains 12 residues. Trimming cost V 0 bases and J 10 bases, with 7 bases left between them. CDR3 in amino acids: CASSLELGEQFF. The CDR3 DNA reads as TGTGCCAGCAGCTTAGAGCTGGGGGAGCAGTTCTTC.

This clonotype was seen more than once but under ten times. This chain links TRBV7-6 with TRBJ2-7; the D gene could be TRBD1 or TRBD2 (6 bases each). The V end lost 4 bases, the J end lost 0 bases, and 16 bases lay between the germline ends. This CDR3 is 16 amino acids long. Germline V lookup: CDR1 SGHVS, CDR2 FNYEAQ. The CDR3 region is CASSSRGGTVSYEQYF. The CDR3, as DNA: TGTGCCAGCAGCTCACGAGGGGGGACGGTCTCCTACGAGCAGTACTTC.

The sample holds many counts of this clonotype. The chain is built from TRBV3-1 and TRBJ2-3; D uncertain. Trimming took 1 base from V and 3 from J, leaving 11 bases between them. Germline CDR1 reads LGHDT; CDR2 reads YNNKEL (reference sequence). The CDR3 length is 15 residues. The CDR3 DNA is TGTGCCAGCAGCCAAGCCTCCCACGGAACAGATACGCAGTATTTT. This gives the protein CASSQASHGTDTQYF.

This clonotype was recorded at least ten times. The rearrangement uses TRBV30 and TRBJ2-7; 9 bases line up with TRBD2. The germline V gene encodes CDR1 GTSNPN and CDR2 SVGIG (reference sequence). Unmatched junction bases numbered 2, after V lost 1 base and J lost 4 bases. The length of the CDR3 is 13 residues. The CDR3: CAWSGLAGYEQYF. The CDR3 DNA reads as TGTGCCTGGAGTGGGCTAGCGGGATACGAGCAGTACTTC.

In its sample, this clonotype was seen many times. The chain couples TRBV11-2 to TRBJ2-2; 9 positions agree with TRBD2. The CDR3 extends over 18 amino acids. The V segment lost 5 bases and the J segment 4 bases; nucleotides outside the gene matches: 14. Germline-derived CDR1 and CDR2 are SGHAT and FQNNGV. In DNA, the CDR3 is TGTGCCAGCAGCCACCCCAGCGGGAGGCCCTCGGGCACCGGGGAGCTGTTTTTT. Translated: CASSHPSGRPSGTGELFF.

Comment on this clonotype: Since a much larger clone is just one base distant, this may be a read error. V is TRBV6-1 and J is TRBJ2-7; tentatively, D is TRBD2 (6 bases). The germline V gene has CDR1 MNHNS and CDR2 SASEGT. The CDR3 is made up of 14 amino acids. The CDR3 loop reads CASRDGGIGYERYF. CDR3 nucleotides: TGTGCCAGCAGGGACGGGGGTATCGGCTACGAGCGGTACTTC.

This clonotype has at least ten counts. The chain links TRBV7-9 to TRBJ2-2; D call uncertain. CDR1 and CDR2 (germline): SEHNR, FQNEAQ (reference sequence). V was cut by 7 bases and J by 0 bases, with 15 bases left in between. CDR3 length: 16 amino acids. CDR3 residues: CASTFVGYTNTGELFF. CDR3 DNA: TGTGCCAGCACCTTTGTGGGCTATACGAACACCGGGGAGCTGTTTTTT. The complete variable domain, with remaining parts taken from reference TRBV7-9 and TRBJ2-2, reads DTGVSQNPRHKITKRGQNVTFRCDPISEHNRLYWYRQTLGQGPEFLTYFQNEAQLEKSRLLSDRFSAERPKGSFSTLEIQRTEQGDSAMYLCASTFVGYTNTGELFFGEGSRLTVL.

CDR3 loop: CASSGQGAYAYEQYF. The CDR3 nucleotides are TGTGCCAGCAGCGGACAGGGGGCTTACGCCTACGAGCAGTACTTC. The chain carries TRBV2 and TRBJ2-7; 11 bases are shared with TRBD1. The V and J ends lost 6 bases and 2 bases, in that order; junction bases with no gene match: 6. Germline V gene sequence: CDR1 SNHLY, CDR2 FYNNEI. This CDR3 is built from 15 residues.